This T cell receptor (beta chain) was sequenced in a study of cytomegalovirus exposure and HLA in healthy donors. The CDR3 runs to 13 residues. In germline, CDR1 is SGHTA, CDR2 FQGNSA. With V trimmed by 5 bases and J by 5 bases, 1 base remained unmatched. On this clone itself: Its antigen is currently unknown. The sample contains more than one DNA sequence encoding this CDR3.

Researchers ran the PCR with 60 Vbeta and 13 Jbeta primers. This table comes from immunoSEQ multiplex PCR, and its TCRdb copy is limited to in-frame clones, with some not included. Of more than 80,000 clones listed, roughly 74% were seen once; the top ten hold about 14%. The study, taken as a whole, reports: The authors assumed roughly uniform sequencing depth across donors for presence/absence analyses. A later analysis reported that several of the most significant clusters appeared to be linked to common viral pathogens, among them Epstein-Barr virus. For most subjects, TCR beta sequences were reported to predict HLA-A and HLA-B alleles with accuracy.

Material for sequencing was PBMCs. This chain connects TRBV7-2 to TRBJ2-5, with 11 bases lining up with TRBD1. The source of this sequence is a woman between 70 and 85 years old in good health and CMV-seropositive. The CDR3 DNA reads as TGTGCCAGCAGCAGGGACAGGGGGGAGACCCAGTACTTC. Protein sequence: CASSRDRGETQYF. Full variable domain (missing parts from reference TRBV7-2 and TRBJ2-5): GAGVSQSPSNKVTEKGKDVELRCDPISGHTALYWYRQSLGQGLEFLIYFQGNSAPDKSGLPSDRFSAERTGGSVSTLTIQRTQQEDSAVYLCASSRDRGETQYFGPGTRLLVL.